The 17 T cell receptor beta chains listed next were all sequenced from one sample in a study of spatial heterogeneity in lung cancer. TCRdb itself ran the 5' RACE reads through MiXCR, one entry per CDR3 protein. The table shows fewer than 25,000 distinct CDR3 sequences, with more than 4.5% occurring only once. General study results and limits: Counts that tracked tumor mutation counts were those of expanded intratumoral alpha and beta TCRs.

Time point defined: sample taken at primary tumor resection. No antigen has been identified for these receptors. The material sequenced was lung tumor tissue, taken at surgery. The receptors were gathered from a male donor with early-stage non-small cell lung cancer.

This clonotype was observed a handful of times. The chain's CDR3 is CASSYTPAPSGTYEQYF. CDR3 in DNA: TGTGCCAGCAGTTACACCCCCGCCCCTAGCGGAACCTACGAGCAGTACTTC. The chain has TRBV6-5 and TRBJ2-7; 7 bases are a match to TRBD2. The V segment lost 2 bases and the J segment 2 bases; nucleotides outside the gene matches: 12. From germline, CDR1 is MNHEY and CDR2 SVGAGI. The CDR3 runs to 17 residues.

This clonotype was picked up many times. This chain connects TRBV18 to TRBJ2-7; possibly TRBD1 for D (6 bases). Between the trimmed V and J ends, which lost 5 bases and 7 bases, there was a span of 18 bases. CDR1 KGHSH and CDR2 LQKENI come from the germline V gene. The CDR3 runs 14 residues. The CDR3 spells CASSATGPLREQYF. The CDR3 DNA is TGTGCCAGCTCAGCAACAGGGCCCCTTCGGGAGCAGTACTTC.

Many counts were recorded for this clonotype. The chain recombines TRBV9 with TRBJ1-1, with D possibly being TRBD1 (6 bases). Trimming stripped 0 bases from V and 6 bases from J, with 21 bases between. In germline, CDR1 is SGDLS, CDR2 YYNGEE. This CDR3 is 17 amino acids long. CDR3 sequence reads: CASSVGSQGLRKPEAFF. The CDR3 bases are TGTGCCAGCAGCGTAGGCTCCCAGGGGTTGAGGAAACCTGAAGCTTTCTTT.

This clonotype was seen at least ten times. This CDR3 reads CSAKGTSGVAKNIQYF. CDR3 in DNA: TGCAGTGCTAAAGGGACTAGCGGGGTAGCCAAAAACATTCAGTACTTC. The chain joins TRBV20-1 to TRBJ2-4, with 13 bases aligning to TRBD2. The CDR3 extends over 16 amino acids. V lost 4 bases, J lost 0 bases, and 3 bases stayed unmatched. Germline CDR1 is DFQATT and CDR2 is SNEGSKA (reference sequence).

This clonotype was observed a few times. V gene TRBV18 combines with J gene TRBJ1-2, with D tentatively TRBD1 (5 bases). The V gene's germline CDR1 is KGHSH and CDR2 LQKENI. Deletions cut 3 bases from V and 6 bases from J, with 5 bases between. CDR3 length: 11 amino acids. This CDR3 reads CASSPGDGYTF. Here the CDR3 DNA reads TGTGCCAGCTCACCGGGGGATGGCTACACCTTC.

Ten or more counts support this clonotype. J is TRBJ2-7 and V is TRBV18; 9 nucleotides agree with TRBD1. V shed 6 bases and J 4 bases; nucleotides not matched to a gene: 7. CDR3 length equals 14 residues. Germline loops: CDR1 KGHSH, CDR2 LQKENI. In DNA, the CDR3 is TGTGCCAGCTCCACCCGGGACAGGGTGTACGAGCAGTACTTC. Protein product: CASSTRDRVYEQYF.

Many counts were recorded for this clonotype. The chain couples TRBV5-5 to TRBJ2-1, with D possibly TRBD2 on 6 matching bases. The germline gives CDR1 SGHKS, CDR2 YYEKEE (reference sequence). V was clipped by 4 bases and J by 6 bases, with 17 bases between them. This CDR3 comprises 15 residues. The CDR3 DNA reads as TGTGCCAGCAGCCAACTGCCGGGACTCGCCAATGAGCAGTTCTTC. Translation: CASSQLPGLANEQFF.

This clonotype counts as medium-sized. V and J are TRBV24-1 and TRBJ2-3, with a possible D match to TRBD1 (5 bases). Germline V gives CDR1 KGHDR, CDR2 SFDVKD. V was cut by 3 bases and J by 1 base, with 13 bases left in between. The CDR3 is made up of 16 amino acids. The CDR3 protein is CATSDPHLTGTDTQYF. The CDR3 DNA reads TGTGCCACCAGTGATCCGCACCTGACAGGCACAGATACGCAGTATTTT.

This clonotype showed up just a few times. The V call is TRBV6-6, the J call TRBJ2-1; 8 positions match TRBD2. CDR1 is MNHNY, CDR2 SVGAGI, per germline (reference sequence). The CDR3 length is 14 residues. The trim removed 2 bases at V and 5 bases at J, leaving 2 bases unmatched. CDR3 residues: CASSYREGNNEQFF. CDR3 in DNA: TGTGCCAGCAGTTACCGGGAGGGCAACAATGAGCAGTTCTTC.

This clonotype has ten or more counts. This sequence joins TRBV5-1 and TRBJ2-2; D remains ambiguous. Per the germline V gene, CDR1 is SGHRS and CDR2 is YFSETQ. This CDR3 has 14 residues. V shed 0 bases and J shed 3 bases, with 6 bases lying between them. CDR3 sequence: CASSLVQYTGELFF. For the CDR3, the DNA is TGCGCCAGCAGCTTGGTACAGTACACCGGGGAGCTGTTTTTT.

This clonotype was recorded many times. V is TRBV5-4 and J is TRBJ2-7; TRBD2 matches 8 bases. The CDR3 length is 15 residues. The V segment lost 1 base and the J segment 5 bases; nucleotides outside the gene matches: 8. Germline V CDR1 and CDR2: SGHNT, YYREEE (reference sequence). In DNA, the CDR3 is TGTGCCAGCAGCTTGCCGGGACTAGGGGCCCACGAGCAGTACTTC. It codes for CASSLPGLGAHEQYF. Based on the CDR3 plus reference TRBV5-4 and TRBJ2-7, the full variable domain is ETGVTQSPTHLIKTRGQQVTLRCSSQSGHNTVSWYQQALGQGPQFIFQYYREEENGRGNFPPRFSGLQFPNYSSELNVNALELDDSALYLCASSLPGLGAHEQYFGPGTRLTVT.

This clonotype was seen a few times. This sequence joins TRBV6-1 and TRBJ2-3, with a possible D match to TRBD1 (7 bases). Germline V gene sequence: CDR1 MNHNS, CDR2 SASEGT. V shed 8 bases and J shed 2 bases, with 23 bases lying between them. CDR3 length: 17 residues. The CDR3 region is CASHKWGGTALTDTQYF. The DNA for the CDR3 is TGTGCCAGCCACAAGTGGGGCGGGACAGCACTCACAGATACGCAGTATTTT.

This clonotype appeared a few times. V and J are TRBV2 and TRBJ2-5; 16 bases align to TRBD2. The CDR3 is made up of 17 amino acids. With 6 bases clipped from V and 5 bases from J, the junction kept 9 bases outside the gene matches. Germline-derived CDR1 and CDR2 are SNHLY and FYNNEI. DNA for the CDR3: TGTGCCAGCAGGGCCGGGACTAGCGGGGGGGCCAGGGAGACCCAGTACTTC. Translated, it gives CASRAGTSGGARETQYF.

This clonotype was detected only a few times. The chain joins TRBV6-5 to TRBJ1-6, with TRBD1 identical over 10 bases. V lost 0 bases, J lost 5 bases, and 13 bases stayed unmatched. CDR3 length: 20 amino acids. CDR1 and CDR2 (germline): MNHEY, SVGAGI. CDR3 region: CASSYSSGTGVVGNNSPLHF. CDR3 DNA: TGTGCCAGCAGTTACTCGTCCGGGACAGGGGTTGTCGGAAATAATTCACCCCTCCACTTT.

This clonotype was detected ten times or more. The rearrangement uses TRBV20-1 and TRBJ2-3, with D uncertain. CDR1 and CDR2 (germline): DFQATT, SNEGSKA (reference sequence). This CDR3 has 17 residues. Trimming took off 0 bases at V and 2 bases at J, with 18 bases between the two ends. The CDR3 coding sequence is TGCAGTGCTAGAGATCTGTCCAGGCTGGCGGCCACAGATACGCAGTATTTT. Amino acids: CSARDLSRLAATDTQYF.

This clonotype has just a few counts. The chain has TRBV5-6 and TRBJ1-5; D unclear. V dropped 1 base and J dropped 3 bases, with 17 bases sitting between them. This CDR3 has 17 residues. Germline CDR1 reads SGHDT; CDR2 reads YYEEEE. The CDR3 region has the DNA TGTGCCAGCAGCTTGAGAGCGGGAGGATCAGTCAATCAGCCCCAGCATTTT. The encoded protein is CASSLRAGGSVNQPQHF.

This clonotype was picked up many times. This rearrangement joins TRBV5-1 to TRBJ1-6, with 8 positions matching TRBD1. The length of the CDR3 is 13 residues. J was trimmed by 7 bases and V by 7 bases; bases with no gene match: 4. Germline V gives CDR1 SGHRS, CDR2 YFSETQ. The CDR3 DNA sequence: TGCGCCAGCTGGGACAGGCCGAATTCACCCCTCCACTTT. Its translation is CASWDRPNSPLHF.